These T cell receptor beta chains were read from a single sample in a study of blood T cell repertoires in COVID-19. Assay used: immunoSEQ multiplex PCR; TCRdb lists only in-frame clones, some missing. Of around 39,000 clones in the sample, 80% were seen once. The source material was peripheral blood. These receptor sequences come from a woman in her 70s with acute or convalescent COVID-19. CDR3s leave out the opening cysteine and the closing phenylalanine or tryptophan. D genes are given only for firm matches.

J gene	V gene	D gene	CDR3 protein
TRBJ2-1	TRBV29-1	NA	SASVSSYNEQF
TRBJ1-4	TRBV5-6	NA	ASSLTGTGEKLF
TRBJ1-4	TRBV5-1	TRBD1	ASSTRTGTREKLF
TRBJ2-7	TRBV28	TRBD2	ASSPGLAGVSVQY
TRBJ2-3	TRBV5-5	NA	ASSLRGGTNTDTQY
TRBJ2-1	TRBV6-5	NA	ASSYNRGLRNEQF
TRBJ2-5	TRBV19	NA	ASSIRGNYGGETQY
TRBJ2-7	TRBV18	TRBD2	ASSPGNGLEPYEQY
TRBJ1-5	TRBV19	TRBD1	ASNRDRASHSNQPQH
TRBJ1-1	TRBV3-1/TRBV3-2	NA	ASSQDAEGGAF
TRBJ2-5	TRBV9	TRBD1	ASSTETGGLQETQY
TRBJ2-1	TRBV6-5	TRBD2	ASRGREGIYEQF
TRBJ2-7	TRBV6-6	NA	ASLGSASEQY
TRBJ1-5	TRBV28	NA	ASSFYTQPQH
TRBJ2-7	TRBV6-5	NA	ASSYSSRTYEQY
TRBJ2-7	TRBV6-5	NA	ASSYSSGGAYEQY
TRBJ2-1	TRBV19	TRBD1	ASRDGTGAWNEQF
TRBJ2-5	TRBV5-4	NA	ASSLEGWSAQY
TRBJ2-7	TRBV18	TRBD1	ASSRDSYEQY
TRBJ1-2	TRBV27	TRBD1	ASSLLPGQGRGGYT
TRBJ2-7	TRBV5-4	TRBD2	ASTQGTSGTYEQY
TRBJ2-1	TRBV11-2	TRBD2	ASSPRLAGSNEQF
TRBJ2-3	TRBV15	TRBD2	ATSRDRGGVSTDTQY
TRBJ1-2	TRBV7-2	NA	ASTRGTYGYT
TRBJ1-5	TRBV18	NA	ASSPVADNRQPQH
TRBJ2-3	TRBV13	TRBD1	ASSLTEGQSTDTQY
TRBJ1-4	TRBV6-5	TRBD1	ASSTGGREKLF
TRBJ1-5	TRBV6-1	NA	ASSDQGVRFQH
TRBJ2-1	TRBV7-9	TRBD2	ASSALPRSGSPYNEQF
TRBJ2-5	TRBV14	TRBD2	ASSQTTSFQETQY
TRBJ2-1	TRBV24-1	TRBD2	ATSGAGAYNEQF
TRBJ1-1	TRBV5-1	TRBD1	ASSATGLWMNTEAF
TRBJ1-6	TRBV7-9	TRBD1	ASSTRTGSGSPLH
TRBJ1-3	TRBV28	NA	ASKQAVSGNTIY
TRBJ1-2	TRBV3-1/TRBV3-2	NA	ASSETVGSYT
TRBJ1-2	TRBV29-1	TRBD1	SVDRQGEGNYGYT
TRBJ1-5	TRBV28	NA	ASSRQYSYQPQH
TRBJ1-1	TRBV19	NA	ASSAPYTVNTEAF